One and the same sample provided the 18 T cell receptor beta chains below, sequenced in a study of cytomegalovirus exposure and HLA in healthy donors. The primer mix had 60 Vbeta and 13 Jbeta primers. TCRdb keeps only in-frame clones here, not all; method: immunoSEQ multiplex PCR. In the table there are 180,000 or so clones, around 78% of which are singletons. The specimen was PBMCs. These receptors all stem from a man in his late teens or twenties in good health and CMV-seronegative.

J is TRBJ1-2 and V is TRBV28; 10 bases are shared with TRBD1. This CDR3 has 15 amino acids. Per the germline V gene, CDR1 is MDHEN and CDR2 is SYDVKM. V was pared by 4 bases and J by 7 bases, with 9 bases of the junction left unmatched. The CDR3, as DNA: TGTGCCAGCAGTTCTGGACAGGGGGGCTTTGCTGGCTACACCTTC. Protein product: CASSSGQGGFAGYTF.

The V call is TRBV9, the J call TRBJ2-2; D is possibly TRBD1 (5 bases). The CDR3 is made up of 17 amino acids. Germline V CDR1 and CDR2: SGDLS, YYNGEE. Trimming took 1 base from V and 0 from J, leaving 13 bases between them. The CDR3 nucleotides are TGTGCCAGCAGCGTAAGGGGCAGGGCTGCGAACACCGGGGAGCTGTTTTTT. It specifies CASSVRGRAANTGELFF. Complete variable domain (other parts from reference TRBV9 and TRBJ2-2): DSGVTQTPKHLITATGQRVTLRCSPRSGDLSVYWYQQSLDQGLQFLIQYYNGEERAKGNILERFSAQQFPDLHSELNLSSLELGDSALYFCASSVRGRAANTGELFFGEGSRLTVL.

This clone was detected only a few times. The chain combines TRBV30 with TRBJ2-1; 9 nucleotides match TRBD2. The CDR3 extends over 15 amino acids. With V trimmed by 4 bases and J by 4 bases, 8 bases remained unmatched. CDR1 GTSNPN and CDR2 SVGIG come from the germline V gene (reference sequence). CDR3 nucleotide sequence: TGTGCCTGGAATCCCCGGCTAGCGGGATACAATGAGCAGTTCTTC. It codes for CAWNPRLAGYNEQFF.

CDR3 residues: CASSPSRGRWVTRQYF. In DNA form, the CDR3 reads TGTGCCAGCAGTCCTTCCAGGGGTCGGTGGGTAACGCGGCAGTACTTC. The chain couples TRBV7-9 to TRBJ2-7; TRBD1 might be the D (6 bases). V lost 6 bases, J lost 9 bases, and 27 bases lay in between. From germline, CDR1 is SEHNR and CDR2 FQNEAQ (reference sequence). The CDR3 loop spans 16 amino acids.

This clone was detected only once. V gene TRBV9 combines with J gene TRBJ2-1, with D perhaps matching TRBD2 (6 bases). Trimming took off 0 bases at V and 2 bases at J, with 15 bases between the two ends. CDR1 is SGDLS and CDR2 is YYNGEE in the germline V gene. The CDR3 is 17 residues long. CDR3: CASSVGASTGAYNEQFF. The CDR3 nucleotides read TGTGCCAGCAGCGTAGGGGCTTCCACGGGGGCCTACAATGAGCAGTTCTTC.

For this clone: A junction boundary mismatches the germline segment, possibly from a read error. The chain carries TRBV7-3 and TRBJ2-6; tentatively, D is TRBD2 (6 bases). Germline V gives CDR1 SGHTA, CDR2 FQGTGA. The CDR3 extends over 13 amino acids. In nucleotides, the CDR3 is TGTGCCAGCAGCTTCACGGGGGTCAACGTCCTGACTTTC. Encoded protein: CASSFTGVNVLTF.

The chain is built from TRBV6-5 and TRBJ2-5; 7 positions match TRBD2. The CDR3 contains 13 residues. J was trimmed by 5 bases and V by 3 bases; bases with no gene match: 3. CDR1 MNHEY and CDR2 SVGAGI come from the germline V gene. The CDR3 nucleotides are TGTGCCAGCAGTTATCCCGGGGGGGAGACCCAGTACTTC. Protein sequence: CASSYPGGETQYF.

This clone has only one observation. The chain employs TRBV6-4 and TRBJ2-7; 8 positions match TRBD1. With 7 bases clipped from V and 2 bases from J, the junction kept 4 bases outside the gene matches. The CDR3 has 13 residues. CDR1 is MRHNA, CDR2 SNTAGT, per germline. The DNA for the CDR3 is TGTGCCAGCAATAGGACAGGGACCTACGAGCAGTACTTC. Its protein product is CASNRTGTYEQYF.

This clone was picked up one time. The chain employs TRBV5-1 and TRBJ2-7; TRBD1 might be the D (6 bases). This CDR3 spans 14 amino acids. Looked up from germline, CDR1 is SGHRS and CDR2 is YFSETQ. Trimming removed 4 bases at V and 4 bases at J, with 15 bases between. CDR3: CASSLPGQSYEQYF. As DNA, the CDR3 is TGCGCCAGCAGCCTACCGGGACAATCATACGAGCAGTACTTC.

The J gene is TRBJ1-1, the V gene TRBV9; D is unresolved. V lost 0 bases, J lost 4 bases, and 10 bases lay in between. This CDR3 has 14 amino acids. The germline V gene has CDR1 SGDLS and CDR2 YYNGEE. The CDR3 sequence: CASSVVAGGTEAFF. In nucleotides, the CDR3 is TGTGCCAGCAGCGTAGTGGCTGGAGGCACTGAAGCTTTCTTT.

The rearrangement links TRBV6-1 to TRBJ1-4; a weak D match, TRBD1 (5 bases). The germline CDR1 and CDR2 sequences are MNHNS and SASEGT. V shed 7 bases and J shed 7 bases, with 16 bases lying between them. CDR3 length: 14 amino acids. Here the CDR3 DNA reads TGTGCCAGCACCCGGGCCTTAGGGGCTGAAAAACTGTTTTTT. Its translation is CASTRALGAEKLFF.

V gene TRBV6-1 combines with J gene TRBJ1-4; D is possibly TRBD1 (6 bases). The germline gives CDR1 MNHNS, CDR2 SASEGT. CDR3 size: 14 residues. V was trimmed by 6 bases and J by 7 bases, leaving 15 bases between them. The CDR3 bases are TGTGCCAGCAGAAGGGACACCCCCTCTGAAAAACTGTTTTTT. Translation: CASRRDTPSEKLFF.

The genes are TRBV7-3 and TRBJ2-7, with D perhaps TRBD1 (6 bases). Per germline, CDR1 SGHTA and CDR2 FQGTGA. Trimming took 5 bases from V and 3 from J, leaving 11 bases between them. The CDR3 is 13 residues long. For the CDR3, the DNA is TGTGCCAGCAGCCAGGGGTGGAACTACGAGCAGTACTTC. Amino acid sequence: CASSQGWNYEQYF.

The J gene is TRBJ1-2, the V gene TRBV5-6; D is uncertain. The CDR3 is made up of 13 amino acids. Germline CDR1 is SGHDT and CDR2 is YYEEEE. V was pared by 5 bases and J by 5 bases, with 13 bases between. CDR3 DNA: TGTGCCAGCAGGGGGAAAAGGGAGTATGGCTACACCTTC. The encoded protein is CASRGKREYGYTF.

The rearrangement joins TRBV7-9 to TRBJ1-5, with D maybe TRBD1 (5 bases). Trimming stripped 1 base from V and 4 bases from J, with 5 bases between. The CDR3 has 13 residues. Germline CDR1 reads SEHNR; CDR2 reads FQNEAQ (reference sequence). CDR3 nucleotides: TGTGCCAGCAGCTTAGGACAGAATCAGCCCCAGCATTTT. Translation gives CASSLGQNQPQHF.

This clone was counted between two and nine times. The V and J genes are TRBV14 and TRBJ2-1; TRBD2 aligns across 13 bases. Trimming took 4 bases from V and 3 from J; bases not matched to a gene: 6. Germline CDR1 and CDR2: SGHDN and FVKESK. This CDR3 contains 17 residues. Here the CDR3 DNA reads TGTGCCAGCAGCCGCTGGACTAGCGGGAGCTTCTACAATGAGCAGTTCTTC. Translated: CASSRWTSGSFYNEQFF.

As regards this clone: The junction and the germline gene differ at one end; a read error may be behind it. This rearrangement joins TRBV7-9 to TRBJ2-1, with 10 bases matching TRBD2. This CDR3 is built from 17 residues. The germline V gene has CDR1 SEHNR and CDR2 FQNEAQ (reference sequence). The CDR3 region has the DNA TGTTCCAGCAGCCCCCAGCGGGGGGGCCGGGTCGTCAATGAGCAGTTCTTC. It encodes CSSSPQRGGRVVNEQFF.

A single count supports this clone. The chain recombines TRBV2 with TRBJ1-1; D may be TRBD1 (5 bases). V lost 6 bases, J lost 7 bases, and 18 bases lay in between. The CDR3 totals 14 residues. Germline lookup yields CDR1 SNHLY and CDR2 FYNNEI. For the CDR3, the DNA is TGTGCCAGCAGCTCACAGGTGCATACCAGTGAAGCTTTCTTT. This encodes CASSSQVHTSEAFF.